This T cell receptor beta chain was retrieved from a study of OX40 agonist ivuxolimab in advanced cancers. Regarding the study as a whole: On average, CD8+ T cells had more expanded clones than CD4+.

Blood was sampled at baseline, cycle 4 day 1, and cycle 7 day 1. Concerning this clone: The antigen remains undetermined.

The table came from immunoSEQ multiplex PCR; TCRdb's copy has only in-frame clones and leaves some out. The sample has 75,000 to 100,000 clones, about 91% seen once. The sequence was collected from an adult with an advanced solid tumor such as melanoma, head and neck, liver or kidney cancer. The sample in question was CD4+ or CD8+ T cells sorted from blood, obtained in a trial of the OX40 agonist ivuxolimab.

The CDR3 DNA follows: TGCGCCAGCAGCCAAGATGTGGGCAGGTCCTACGAGCAGTACTTC. Its protein product is CASSQDVGRSYEQYF. The J gene is TRBJ2-7, the V gene TRBV4-3; D is unresolved. The germline V gene has CDR1 LGHNA and CDR2 YSLEER. V lost 0 bases and J 1 base, leaving 10 bases between the germline ends. The length of the CDR3 is 15 residues.